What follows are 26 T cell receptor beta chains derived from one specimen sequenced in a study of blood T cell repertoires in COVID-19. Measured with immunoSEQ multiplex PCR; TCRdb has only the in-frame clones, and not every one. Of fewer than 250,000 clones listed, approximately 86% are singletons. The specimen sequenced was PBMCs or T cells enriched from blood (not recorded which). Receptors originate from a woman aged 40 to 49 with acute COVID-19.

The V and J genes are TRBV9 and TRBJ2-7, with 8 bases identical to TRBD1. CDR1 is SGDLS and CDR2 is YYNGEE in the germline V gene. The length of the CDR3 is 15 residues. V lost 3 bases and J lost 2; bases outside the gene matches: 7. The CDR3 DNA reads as TGTGCCAGCAGCGCATGGGGGACAGGTACCTACGAGCAGTACTTC. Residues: CASSAWGTGTYEQYF.

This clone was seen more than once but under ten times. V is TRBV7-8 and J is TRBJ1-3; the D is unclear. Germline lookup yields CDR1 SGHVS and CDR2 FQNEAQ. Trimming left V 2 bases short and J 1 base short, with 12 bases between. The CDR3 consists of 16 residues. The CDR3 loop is CASSLRGTASGNTIYF. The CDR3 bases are TGTGCCAGCAGCTTACGGGGAACGGCGTCTGGAAACACCATATATTTT. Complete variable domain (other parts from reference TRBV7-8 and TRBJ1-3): GAGVSQSPRYKVAKRGQDVALRCDPISGHVSLFWYQQALGQGPEFLTYFQNEAQLDKSGLPSDRFFAERPEGSVSTLKIQRTQQEDSAVYLCASSLRGTASGNTIYFGEGSWLTVV.

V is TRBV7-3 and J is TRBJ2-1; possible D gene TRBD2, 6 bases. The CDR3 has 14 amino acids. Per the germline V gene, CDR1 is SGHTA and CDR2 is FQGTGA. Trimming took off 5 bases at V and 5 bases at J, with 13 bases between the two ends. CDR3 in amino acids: CASSLAGSHNEQFF. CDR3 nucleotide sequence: TGTGCCAGCAGCCTCGCCGGGAGCCACAATGAGCAGTTCTTC.

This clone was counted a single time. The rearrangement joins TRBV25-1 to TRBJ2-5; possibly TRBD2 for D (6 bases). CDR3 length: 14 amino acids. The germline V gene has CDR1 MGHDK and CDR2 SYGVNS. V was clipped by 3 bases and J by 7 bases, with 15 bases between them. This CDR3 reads CASSDGPVGGTQYF. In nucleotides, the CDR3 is TGTGCCAGCAGTGATGGACCAGTGGGGGGGACCCAGTACTTC. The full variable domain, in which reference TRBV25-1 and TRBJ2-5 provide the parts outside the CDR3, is EADIYQTPRYLVIGTGKKITLECSQTMGHDKMYWYQQDPGMELHLIHYSYGVNSTEKGDLSSESTVSRIRTEHFPLTLESARPSHTSQYLCASSDGPVGGTQYFGPGTRLLVL.

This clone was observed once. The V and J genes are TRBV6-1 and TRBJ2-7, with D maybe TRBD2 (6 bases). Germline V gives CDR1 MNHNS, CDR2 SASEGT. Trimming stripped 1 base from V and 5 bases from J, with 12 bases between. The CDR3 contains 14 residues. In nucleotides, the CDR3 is TGTGCCAGCAGTGAAGTCGGGCTAGCGAACGAGCAGTACTTC. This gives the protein CASSEVGLANEQYF.

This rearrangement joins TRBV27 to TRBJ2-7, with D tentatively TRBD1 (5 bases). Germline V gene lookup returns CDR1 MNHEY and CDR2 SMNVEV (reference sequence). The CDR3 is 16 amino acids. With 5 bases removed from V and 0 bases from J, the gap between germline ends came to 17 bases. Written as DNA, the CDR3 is TGTGCCAGCAGTCGAATCCGTGACAGTTTCTCCTACGAGCAGTACTTC. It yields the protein CASSRIRDSFSYEQYF.

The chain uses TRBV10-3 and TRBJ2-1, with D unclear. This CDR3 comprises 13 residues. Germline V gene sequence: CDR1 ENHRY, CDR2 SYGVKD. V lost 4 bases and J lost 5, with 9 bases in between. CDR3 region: CAISGGADNEQFF. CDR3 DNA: TGTGCCATCAGTGGAGGAGCCGACAATGAGCAGTTCTTC.

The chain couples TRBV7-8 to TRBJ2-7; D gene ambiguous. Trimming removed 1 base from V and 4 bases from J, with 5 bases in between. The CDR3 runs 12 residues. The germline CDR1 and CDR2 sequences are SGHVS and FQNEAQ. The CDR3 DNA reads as TGTGCCAGCAGCTTAGATTTATACGAGCAGTACTTC. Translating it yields CASSLDLYEQYF.

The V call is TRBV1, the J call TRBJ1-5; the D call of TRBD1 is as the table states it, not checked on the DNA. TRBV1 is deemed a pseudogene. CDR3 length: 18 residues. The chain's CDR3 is CTSSQPGDEEEGNQPQHF. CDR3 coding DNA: TGCACCAGCAGCCAACCAGGGGACGAGGAAGAAGGCAATCAGCCCCAGCATTTT.

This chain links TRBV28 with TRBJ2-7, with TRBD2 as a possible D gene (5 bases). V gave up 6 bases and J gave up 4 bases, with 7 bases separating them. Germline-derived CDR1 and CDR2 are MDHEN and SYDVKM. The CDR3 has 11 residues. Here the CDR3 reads CASRREYEQYF. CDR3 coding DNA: TGTGCCAGCAGGAGGGAGTACGAGCAGTACTTC.

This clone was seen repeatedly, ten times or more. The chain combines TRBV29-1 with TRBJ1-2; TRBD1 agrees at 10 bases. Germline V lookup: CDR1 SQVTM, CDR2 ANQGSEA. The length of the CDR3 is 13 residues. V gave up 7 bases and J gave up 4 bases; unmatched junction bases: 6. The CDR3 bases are TGCAGCGCCCGACAGGGGGCCAGCTATGGCTACACCTTC. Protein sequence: CSARQGASYGYTF.

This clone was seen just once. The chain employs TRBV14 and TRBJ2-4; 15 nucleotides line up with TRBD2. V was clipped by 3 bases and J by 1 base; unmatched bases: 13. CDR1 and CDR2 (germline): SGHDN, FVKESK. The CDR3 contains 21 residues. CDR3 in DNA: TGTGCCAGCAGCCAGGAAGGACTAGCGGGAGGGCCTGGGCTTGCCAAAAACATTCAGTACTTC. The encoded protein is CASSQEGLAGGPGLAKNIQYF.

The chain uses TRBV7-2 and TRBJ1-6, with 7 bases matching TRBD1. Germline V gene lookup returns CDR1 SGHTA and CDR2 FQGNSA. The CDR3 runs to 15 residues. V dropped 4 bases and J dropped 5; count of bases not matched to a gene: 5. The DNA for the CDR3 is TGTGCCAGCAGCTCGGGACAGTATAATAATTCACCCCTCCACTTT. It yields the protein CASSSGQYNNSPLHF.

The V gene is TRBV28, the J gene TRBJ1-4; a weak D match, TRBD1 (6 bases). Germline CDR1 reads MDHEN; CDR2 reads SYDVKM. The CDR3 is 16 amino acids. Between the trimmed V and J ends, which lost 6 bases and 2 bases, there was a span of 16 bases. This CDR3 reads CASSQNPGHTNEKLFF. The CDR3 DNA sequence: TGTGCCAGCAGCCAGAACCCGGGACATACTAATGAAAAACTGTTTTTT.

The CDR3 nucleotides are TGTGCCAGCAGCTGGGGACTTAACACTGAAGCTTTCTTT. Translating gives CASSWGLNTEAFF. The chain links TRBV7-8 to TRBJ1-1; D may be TRBD1 (5 bases). There are 13 residues in the CDR3. V was clipped by 4 bases and J by 2 bases, with 8 bases between them. CDR1 and CDR2 from the germline V gene are SGHVS and FQNEAQ.

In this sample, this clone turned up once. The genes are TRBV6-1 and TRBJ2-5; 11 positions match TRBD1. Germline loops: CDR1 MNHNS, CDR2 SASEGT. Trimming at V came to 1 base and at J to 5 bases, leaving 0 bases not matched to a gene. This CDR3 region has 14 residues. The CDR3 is CASSEGTGGETQYF. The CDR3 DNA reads TGTGCCAGCAGTGAAGGGACAGGGGGCGAGACCCAGTACTTC.

CDR3 coding DNA: TGTGCCAGCAGTTACGGGACAGGGGACTACGAGCAGTACTTC. Encoded protein: CASSYGTGDYEQYF. The chain employs TRBV6-5 and TRBJ2-7; TRBD1 matches 10 bases. This CDR3 contains 14 residues. From germline, CDR1 is MNHEY and CDR2 SVGAGI. The V gene end was trimmed by 2 bases and the J gene end by 3 bases; junction bases not matched to a gene: 1.

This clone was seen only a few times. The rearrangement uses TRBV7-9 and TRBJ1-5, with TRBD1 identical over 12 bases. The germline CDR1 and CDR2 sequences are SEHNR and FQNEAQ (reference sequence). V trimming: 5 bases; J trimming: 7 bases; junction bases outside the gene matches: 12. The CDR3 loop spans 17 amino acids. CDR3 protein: CASSLGTGGRLGQPQHF. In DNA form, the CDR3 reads TGTGCCAGCAGCCTTGGGACAGGGGGCAGACTGGGCCAGCCCCAGCATTTT.

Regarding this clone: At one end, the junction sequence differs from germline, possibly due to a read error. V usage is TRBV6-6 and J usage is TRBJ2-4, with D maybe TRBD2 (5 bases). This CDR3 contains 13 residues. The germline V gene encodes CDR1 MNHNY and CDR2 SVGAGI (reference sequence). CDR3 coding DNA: TGTGCCAGCAGTTCTGAGGGCACGGTTCATGTGGACTTC. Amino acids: CASSSEGTVHVDF.

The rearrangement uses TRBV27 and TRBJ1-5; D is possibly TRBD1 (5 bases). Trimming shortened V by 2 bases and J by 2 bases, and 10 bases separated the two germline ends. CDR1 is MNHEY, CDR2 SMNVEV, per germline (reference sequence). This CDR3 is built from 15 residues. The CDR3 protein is CASSLQGRGNQPQHF. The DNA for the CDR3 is TGTGCCAGCAGTTTACAGGGCCGGGGCAATCAGCCCCAGCATTTT.

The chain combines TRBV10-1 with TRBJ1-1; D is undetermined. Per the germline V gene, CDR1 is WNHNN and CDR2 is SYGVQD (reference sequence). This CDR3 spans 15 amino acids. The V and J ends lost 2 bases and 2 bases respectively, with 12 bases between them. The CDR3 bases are TGCGCCAGCAGTGAGGGGAGCGTAACCAACACTGAAGCTTTCTTT. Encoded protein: CASSEGSVTNTEAFF.

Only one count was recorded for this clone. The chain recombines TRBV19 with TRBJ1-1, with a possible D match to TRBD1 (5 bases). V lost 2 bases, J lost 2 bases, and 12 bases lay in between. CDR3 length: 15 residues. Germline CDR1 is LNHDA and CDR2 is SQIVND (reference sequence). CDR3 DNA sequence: TGTGCCAGTAGTATACAGGGAATGACAAACACTGAAGCTTTCTTT. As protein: CASSIQGMTNTEAFF.

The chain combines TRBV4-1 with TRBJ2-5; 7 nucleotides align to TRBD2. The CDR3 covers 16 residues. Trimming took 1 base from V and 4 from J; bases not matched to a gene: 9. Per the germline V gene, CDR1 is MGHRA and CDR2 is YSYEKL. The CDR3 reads CASSQGWGGALETQYF. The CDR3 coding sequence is TGCGCCAGCAGCCAAGGTTGGGGGGGAGCTCTAGAGACCCAGTACTTC.

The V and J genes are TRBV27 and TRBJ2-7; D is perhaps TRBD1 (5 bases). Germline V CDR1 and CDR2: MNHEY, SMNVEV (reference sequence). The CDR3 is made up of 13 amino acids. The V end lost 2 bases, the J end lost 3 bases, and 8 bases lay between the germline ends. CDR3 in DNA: TGTGCCAGCAGTTTAGGGGCCCTCTACGAGCAGTACTTC. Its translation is CASSLGALYEQYF.

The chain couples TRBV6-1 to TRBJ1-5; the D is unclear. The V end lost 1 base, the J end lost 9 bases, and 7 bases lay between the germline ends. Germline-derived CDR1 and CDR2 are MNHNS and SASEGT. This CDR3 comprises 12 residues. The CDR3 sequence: CASSEDVRPQHF. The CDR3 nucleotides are TGTGCCAGCAGTGAAGATGTGAGGCCCCAGCATTTT.

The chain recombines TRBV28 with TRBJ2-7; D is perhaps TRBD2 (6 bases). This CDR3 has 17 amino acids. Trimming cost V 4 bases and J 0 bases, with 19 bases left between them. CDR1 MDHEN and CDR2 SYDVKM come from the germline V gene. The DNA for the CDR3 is TGTGCCAGCAGTTCCCCGGGGGATAGCGGTGGCTCCTACGAGCAGTACTTC. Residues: CASSSPGDSGGSYEQYF.